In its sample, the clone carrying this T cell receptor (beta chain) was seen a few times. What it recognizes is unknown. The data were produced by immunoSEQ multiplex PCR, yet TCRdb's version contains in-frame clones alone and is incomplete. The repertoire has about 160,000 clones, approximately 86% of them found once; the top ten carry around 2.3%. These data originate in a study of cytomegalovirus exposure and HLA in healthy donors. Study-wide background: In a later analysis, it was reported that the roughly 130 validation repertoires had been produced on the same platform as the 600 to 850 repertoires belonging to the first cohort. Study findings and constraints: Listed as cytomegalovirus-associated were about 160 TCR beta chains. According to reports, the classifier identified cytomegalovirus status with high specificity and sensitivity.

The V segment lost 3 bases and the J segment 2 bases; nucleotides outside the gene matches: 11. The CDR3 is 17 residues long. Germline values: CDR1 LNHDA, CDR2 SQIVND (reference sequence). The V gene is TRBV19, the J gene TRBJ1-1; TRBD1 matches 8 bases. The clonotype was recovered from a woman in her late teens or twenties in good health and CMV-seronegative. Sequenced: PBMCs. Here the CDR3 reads CASSIPWAGGENTEAFF. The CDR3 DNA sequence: TGTGCCAGTAGTATCCCTTGGGCAGGGGGCGAAAACACTGAAGCTTTCTTT.